These T cell receptor beta chains were read from a single sample in a study of blood T cells in healthy people across ages. MiXCR was run by TCRdb on the 5' RACE reads, yielding one entry per CDR3 protein. The data hold about 930,000 distinct CDR3 sequences, with roughly 29% observed a single time. The data also belong to a second study, concerning T cells of mothers and their children.

Sequencing was done on a sample of blood. The receptor source for this set is a woman aged 40 to 50 in good health. Each CDR3 is given without its conserved first and last residue. D genes are given only for firm matches.

D gene	J gene	V gene	CDR3 protein
.	TRBJ2-1	TRBV19	ASSNGGPPHNEQF
.	TRBJ2-5	TRBV7-9	ASSLAVRPQETQY
.	TRBJ2-5	TRBV28	ASSLNSGIQETQY
.	TRBJ2-5	TRBV12-3/TRBV12-4	ASSPRYETQY
.	TRBJ2-1	TRBV20-1	SAADNEQF
.	TRBJ1-1	TRBV6-6	ASSYPRGAEAF
.	TRBJ1-2	TRBV27	TSSLQGLDGYT
.	TRBJ2-7	TRBV27	ASSLSGGNEQY
.	TRBJ1-5	TRBV20-1	SATTPGGNQPQH
.	TRBJ2-5	TRBV7-6	ASSLAHETQY
TRBD2	TRBJ2-1	TRBV29-1	SATLPGLAYNEQF
.	TRBJ1-2	TRBV2	ASSEEGYGYT
.	TRBJ1-1	TRBV6-2/TRBV6-3	ASSYPEGGRTEAF
TRBD1	TRBJ1-2	TRBV3-1	ASSPDRGRISGYT
TRBD1	TRBJ2-4	TRBV5-1	ASSWRDRDKNIQY
TRBD1	TRBJ1-4	TRBV5-1	ARRITGTGDEKLF
.	TRBJ2-7	TRBV28	ASSLGLLGVRFSYEQY
.	TRBJ2-7	TRBV14	ASSPPRTAYEQY
TRBD1	TRBJ2-7	TRBV5-1	ASRSGTAEREQY
TRBD1	TRBJ2-7	TRBV28	ASYPGTGLSSYEQY
.	TRBJ2-7	TRBV11-1	ASKGGIYEQY
.	TRBJ1-1	TRBV7-8	ASSLTGGPAF
.	TRBJ2-7	TRBV20-1	SARDPDSTYEQY
.	TRBJ2-5	TRBV28	ASSLGRAQETQY
TRBD1	TRBJ1-1	TRBV12-3/TRBV12-4	ASSWGQLNTEAF
.	TRBJ2-1	TRBV24-1	AISDFNSADNEQF